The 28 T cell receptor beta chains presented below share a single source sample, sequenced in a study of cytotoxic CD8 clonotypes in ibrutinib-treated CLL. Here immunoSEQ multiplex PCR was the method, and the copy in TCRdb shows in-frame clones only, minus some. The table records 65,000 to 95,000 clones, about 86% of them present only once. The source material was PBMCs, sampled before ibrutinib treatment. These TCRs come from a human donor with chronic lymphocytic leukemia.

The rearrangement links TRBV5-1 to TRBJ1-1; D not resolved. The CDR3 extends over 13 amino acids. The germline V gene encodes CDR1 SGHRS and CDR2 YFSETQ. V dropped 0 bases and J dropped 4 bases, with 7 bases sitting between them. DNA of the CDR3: TGCGCCAGCAGCTTGGGGGTAAGCACTGAAGCTTTCTTT. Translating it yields CASSLGVSTEAFF.

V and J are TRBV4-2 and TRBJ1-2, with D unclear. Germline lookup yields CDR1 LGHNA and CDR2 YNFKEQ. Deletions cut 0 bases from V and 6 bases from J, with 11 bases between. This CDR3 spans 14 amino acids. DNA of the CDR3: TGTGCCAGCAGCCAAGATCACGAGGGCGATGGCTACACCTTC. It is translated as CASSQDHEGDGYTF.

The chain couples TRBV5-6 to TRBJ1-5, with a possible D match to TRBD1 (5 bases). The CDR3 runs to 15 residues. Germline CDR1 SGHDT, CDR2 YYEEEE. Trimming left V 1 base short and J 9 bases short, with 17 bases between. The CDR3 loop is CASSLSGQGPRPQHF. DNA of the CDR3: TGTGCCAGCAGCTTGTCGGGGCAGGGTCCACGGCCCCAGCATTTT.

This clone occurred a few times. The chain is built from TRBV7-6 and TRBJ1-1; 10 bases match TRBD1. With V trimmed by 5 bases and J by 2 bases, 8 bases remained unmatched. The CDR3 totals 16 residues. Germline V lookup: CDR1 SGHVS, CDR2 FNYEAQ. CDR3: CASSPRQGAKNTEAFF. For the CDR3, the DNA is TGTGCCAGCAGCCCAAGACAGGGGGCGAAAAACACTGAAGCTTTCTTT.

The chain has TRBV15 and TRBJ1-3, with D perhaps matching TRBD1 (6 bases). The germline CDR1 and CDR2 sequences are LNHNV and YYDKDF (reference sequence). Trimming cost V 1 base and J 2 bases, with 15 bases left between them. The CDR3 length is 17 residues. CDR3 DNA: TGTGCCACCAGCAGAGGGGGGGCTTGGACGGCTGGAAACACCATATATTTT. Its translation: CATSRGGAWTAGNTIYF.

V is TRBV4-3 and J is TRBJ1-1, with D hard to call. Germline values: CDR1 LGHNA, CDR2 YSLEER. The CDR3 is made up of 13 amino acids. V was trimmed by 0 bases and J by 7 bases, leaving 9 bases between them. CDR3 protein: CASSQDPELEAFF. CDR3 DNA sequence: TGCGCCAGCAGCCAAGATCCGGAACTTGAAGCTTTCTTT.

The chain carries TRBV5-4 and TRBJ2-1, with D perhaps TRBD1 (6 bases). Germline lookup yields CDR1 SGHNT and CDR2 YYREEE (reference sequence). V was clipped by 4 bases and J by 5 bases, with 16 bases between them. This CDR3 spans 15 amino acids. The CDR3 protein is CASSAAGALHNEQFF. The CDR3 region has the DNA TGTGCCAGCAGCGCTGCAGGGGCCCTGCACAATGAGCAGTTCTTC.

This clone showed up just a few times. The CDR3 protein is CASRGGLAADTQYF. In nucleotides, the CDR3 is TGTGCCAGCAGGGGGGGACTAGCGGCAGATACGCAGTATTTT. J is TRBJ2-3 and V is TRBV2; 11 bases agree with TRBD2. The CDR3 runs 14 residues. Germline V gene data show CDR1 as SNHLY and CDR2 as FYNNEI. V lost 6 bases to trimming and J lost 4 bases; unmatched junction nucleotides: 3.

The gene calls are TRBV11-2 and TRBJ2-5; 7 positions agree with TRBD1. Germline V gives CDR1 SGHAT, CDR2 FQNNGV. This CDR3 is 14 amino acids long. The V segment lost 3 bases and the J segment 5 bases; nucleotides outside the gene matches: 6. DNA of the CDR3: TGTGCCAGCAGCTTCCTGACAGGGATGGAGACCCAGTACTTC. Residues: CASSFLTGMETQYF.

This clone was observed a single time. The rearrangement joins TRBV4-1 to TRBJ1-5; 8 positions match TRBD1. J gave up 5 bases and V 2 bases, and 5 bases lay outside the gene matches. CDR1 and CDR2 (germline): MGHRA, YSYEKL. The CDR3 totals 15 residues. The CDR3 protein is CASSQQDRGYQPQHF. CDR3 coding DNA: TGCGCCAGCAGCCAACAAGACAGGGGATATCAGCCCCAGCATTTT.

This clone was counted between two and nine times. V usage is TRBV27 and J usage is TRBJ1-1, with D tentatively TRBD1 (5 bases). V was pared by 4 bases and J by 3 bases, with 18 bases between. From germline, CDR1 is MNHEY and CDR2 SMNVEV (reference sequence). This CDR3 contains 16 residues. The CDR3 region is CASSSALGAGDTEAFF. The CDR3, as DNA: TGTGCCAGCAGTTCCGCCCTCGGGGCGGGGGACACTGAAGCTTTCTTT.

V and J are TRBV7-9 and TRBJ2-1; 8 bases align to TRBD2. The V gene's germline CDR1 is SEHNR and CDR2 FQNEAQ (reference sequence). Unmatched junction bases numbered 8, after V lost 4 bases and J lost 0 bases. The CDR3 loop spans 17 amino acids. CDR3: CASSSPGTSPSYNEQFF. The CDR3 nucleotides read TGTGCCAGCAGCTCTCCCGGGACTAGTCCCTCCTACAATGAGCAGTTCTTC.

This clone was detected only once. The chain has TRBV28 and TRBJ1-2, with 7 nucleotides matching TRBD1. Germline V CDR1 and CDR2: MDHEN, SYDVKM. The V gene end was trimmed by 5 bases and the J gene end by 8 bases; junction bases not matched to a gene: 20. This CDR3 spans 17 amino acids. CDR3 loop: CASSPLPGGQARRGYTF. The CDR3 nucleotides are TGTGCCAGCAGTCCCCTGCCCGGAGGACAGGCAAGACGGGGCTACACCTTC.

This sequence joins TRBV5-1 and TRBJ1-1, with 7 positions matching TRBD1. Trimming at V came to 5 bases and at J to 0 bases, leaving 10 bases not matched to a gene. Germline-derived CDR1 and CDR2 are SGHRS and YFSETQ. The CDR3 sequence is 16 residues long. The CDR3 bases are TGCGCCAGCAGAGAAGACAGGGCGGGGATGAACACTGAAGCTTTCTTT. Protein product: CASREDRAGMNTEAFF.

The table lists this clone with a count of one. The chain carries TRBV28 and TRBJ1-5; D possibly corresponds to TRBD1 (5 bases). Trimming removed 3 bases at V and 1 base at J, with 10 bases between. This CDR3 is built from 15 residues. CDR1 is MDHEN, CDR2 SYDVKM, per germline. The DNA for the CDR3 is TGTGCCAGCAGTTTGCAGGGACTAAGCAATCAGCCCCAGCATTTT. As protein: CASSLQGLSNQPQHF.

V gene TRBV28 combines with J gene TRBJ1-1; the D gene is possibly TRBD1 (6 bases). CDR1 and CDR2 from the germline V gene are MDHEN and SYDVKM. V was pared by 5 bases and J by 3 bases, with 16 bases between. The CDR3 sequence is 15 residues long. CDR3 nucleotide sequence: TGTGCCAGCAGTGACCTCCCCACAGGGCACACTGAAGCTTTCTTT. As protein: CASSDLPTGHTEAFF.

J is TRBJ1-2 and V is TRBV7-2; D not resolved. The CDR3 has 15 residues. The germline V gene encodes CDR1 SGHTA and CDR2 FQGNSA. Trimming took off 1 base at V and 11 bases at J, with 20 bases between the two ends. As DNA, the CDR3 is TGTGCCAGCAGCTTAGGTACGGCGCGCGCCGGCGAATACACCTTC. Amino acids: CASSLGTARAGEYTF.

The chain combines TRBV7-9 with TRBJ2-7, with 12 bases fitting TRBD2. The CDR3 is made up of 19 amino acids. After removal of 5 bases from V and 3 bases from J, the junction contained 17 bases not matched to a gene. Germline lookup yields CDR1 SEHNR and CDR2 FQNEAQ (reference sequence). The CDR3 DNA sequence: TGTGCCAGCAGCCTTACCTCGACTAGCGGGAGACATATTTTCTACGAGCAGTACTTC. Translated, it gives CASSLTSTSGRHIFYEQYF.

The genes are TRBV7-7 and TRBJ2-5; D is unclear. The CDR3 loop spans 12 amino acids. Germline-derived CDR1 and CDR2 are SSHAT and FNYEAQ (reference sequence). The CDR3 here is CATRLELGTQYF. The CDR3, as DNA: TGTGCTACCCGTCTGGAGTTGGGGACCCAGTACTTC. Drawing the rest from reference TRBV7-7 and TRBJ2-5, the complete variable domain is GAGVSQSPRYKVTKRGQDVTLRCDPISSHATLYWYQQALGQGPEFLTYFNYEAQPDKSGLPSDRFSAERPEGSISTLTIQRTEQRDSAMYRCATRLELGTQYFGPGTRLLVL.

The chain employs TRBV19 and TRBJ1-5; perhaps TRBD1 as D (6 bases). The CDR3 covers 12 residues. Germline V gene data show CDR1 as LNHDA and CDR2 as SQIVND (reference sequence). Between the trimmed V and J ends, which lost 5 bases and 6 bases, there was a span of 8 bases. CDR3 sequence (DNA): TGTGCCAGTAGTGGACAGAGTCAGCCCCAGCATTTT. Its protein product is CASSGQSQPQHF.

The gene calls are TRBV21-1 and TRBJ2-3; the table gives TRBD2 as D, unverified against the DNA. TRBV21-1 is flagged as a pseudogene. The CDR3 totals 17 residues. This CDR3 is CASSPVKKKRDPDTQYF. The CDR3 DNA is TGTGCCAGCAGCCCGGTCAAAAAAAAGCGGGATCCAGATACGCAGTATTTT.

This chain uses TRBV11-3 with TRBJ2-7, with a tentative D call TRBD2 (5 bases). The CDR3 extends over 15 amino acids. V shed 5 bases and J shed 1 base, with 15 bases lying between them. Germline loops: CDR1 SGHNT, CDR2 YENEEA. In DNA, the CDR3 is TGTGCCAGCAGCGCAGAGGGCGACTCATCCTACGAGCAGTACTTC. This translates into CASSAEGDSSYEQYF.

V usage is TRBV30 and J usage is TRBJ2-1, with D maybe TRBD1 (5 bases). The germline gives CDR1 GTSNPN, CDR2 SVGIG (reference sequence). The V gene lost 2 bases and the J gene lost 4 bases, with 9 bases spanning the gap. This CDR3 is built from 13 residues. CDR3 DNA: TGTGCCTGGAGTACGGCAGGGTACAATGAGCAGTTCTTC. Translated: CAWSTAGYNEQFF.

In DNA form, the CDR3 reads TGTGCCAGCAGTGGGCAAGCACGAAACACCATATATTTT. It codes for CASSGQARNTIYF. The chain is built from TRBV2 and TRBJ1-3, with unresolved D. CDR1 is SNHLY, CDR2 FYNNEI, per germline. This CDR3 contains 13 residues. V lost 4 bases to trimming and J lost 5 bases, with 9 bases between them. The whole variable domain, remainder taken from reference TRBV2 and TRBJ1-3, is EPEVTQTPSHQVTQMGQEVILRCVPISNHLYFYWYRQILGQKVEFLVSFYNNEISEKSEIFDDQFSVERPDGSNFTLKIRSTKLEDSAMYFCASSGQARNTIYFGEGSWLTVV.

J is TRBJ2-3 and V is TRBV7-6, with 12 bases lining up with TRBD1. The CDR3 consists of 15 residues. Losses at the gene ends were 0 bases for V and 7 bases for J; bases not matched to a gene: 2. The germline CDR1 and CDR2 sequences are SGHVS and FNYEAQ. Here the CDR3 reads CASSLAGTGGNTQYF. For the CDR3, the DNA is TGTGCCAGCAGCTTAGCGGGGACAGGGGGCAATACGCAGTATTTT.

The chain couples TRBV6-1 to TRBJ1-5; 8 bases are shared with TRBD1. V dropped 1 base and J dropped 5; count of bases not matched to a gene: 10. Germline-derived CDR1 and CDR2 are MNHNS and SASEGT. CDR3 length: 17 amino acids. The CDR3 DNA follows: TGTGCCAGCAGTGAAGTTCCCGCAGGGGGCGAATATCAGCCCCAGCATTTT. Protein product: CASSEVPAGGEYQPQHF.

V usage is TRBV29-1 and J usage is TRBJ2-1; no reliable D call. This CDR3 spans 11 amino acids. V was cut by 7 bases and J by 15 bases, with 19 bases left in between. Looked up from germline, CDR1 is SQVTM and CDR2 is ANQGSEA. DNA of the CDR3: TGCAGCGCCTCTACTGGGCCTAGTTTGTTCTTC. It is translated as CSASTGPSLFF.

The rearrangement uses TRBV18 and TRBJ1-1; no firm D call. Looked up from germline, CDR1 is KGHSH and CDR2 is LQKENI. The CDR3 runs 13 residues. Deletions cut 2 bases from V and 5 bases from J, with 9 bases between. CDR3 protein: CASSPLGETEAFF. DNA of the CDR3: TGTGCCAGCTCACCATTGGGTGAAACTGAAGCTTTCTTT.